This TCR beta chain was obtained from a study of cytomegalovirus exposure and HLA in healthy donors. The V gene lost 3 bases and the J gene lost 2 bases, with 11 bases spanning the gap. The CDR3 runs to 15 residues. Germline V CDR1 and CDR2: LGHNA, YSLEER. Broader study findings: Through in vitro validation, a few CMV-associated chains were shown to be specific for CMV antigens. V segments that were indistinguishable, TRBV6-2 and TRBV6-3 among them, were omitted from analysis. Later analysis indicated greater clonal expansion among HLA-associated TCR beta chains than among equally common other chains.

Primers for the PCR totalled 60 Vbeta and 13 Jbeta. Authors' data handling: The authors later counted some 76 million unique TCR beta chains, around 9.9 million of them shared. Profiled with immunoSEQ multiplex PCR; TCRdb holds only in-frame clones, not every one. V, J and clone size were drawn from that table, and D and trimming were deduced from the DNA. The sample holds 190,000 or so clones, approximately 85% seen once. This clone was seen more than once but under ten times. The antigen remains undetermined. This sequence originates from a girl aged 5-17 years in good health and CMV-seropositive. The rearrangement uses TRBV4-3 and TRBJ1-5; a possible D gene is TRBD1 (6 bases). The specimen sequenced was PBMCs. CDR3 amino acids: CASSHHTGRNQPQHF. In DNA form, the CDR3 reads TGCGCCAGCAGCCATCACACAGGGCGCAATCAGCCCCAGCATTTT.